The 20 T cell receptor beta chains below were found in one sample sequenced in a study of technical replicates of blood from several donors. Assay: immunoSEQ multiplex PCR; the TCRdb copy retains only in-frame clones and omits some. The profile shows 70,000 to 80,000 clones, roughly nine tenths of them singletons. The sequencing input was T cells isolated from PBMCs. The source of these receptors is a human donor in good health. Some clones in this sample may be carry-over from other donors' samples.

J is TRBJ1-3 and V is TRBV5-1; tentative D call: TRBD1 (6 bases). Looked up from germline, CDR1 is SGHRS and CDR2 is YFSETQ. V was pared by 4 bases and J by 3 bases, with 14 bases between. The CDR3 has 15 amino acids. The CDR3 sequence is CASSPRTERGNTIYF. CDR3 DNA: TGCGCCAGCAGCCCGCGGACAGAACGTGGAAACACCATATATTTT.

The CDR3: CASSQGYRGLGYGYTF. DNA of the CDR3: TGTGCCAGCAGCCAAGGATACAGGGGGCTTGGCTATGGCTACACCTTC. V gene TRBV14 combines with J gene TRBJ1-2; TRBD1 matches at 9 bases. CDR3 length equals 16 residues. CDR1 is SGHDN, CDR2 FVKESK, per germline. V was pared by 1 base and J by 4 bases, with 7 bases of the junction left unmatched.

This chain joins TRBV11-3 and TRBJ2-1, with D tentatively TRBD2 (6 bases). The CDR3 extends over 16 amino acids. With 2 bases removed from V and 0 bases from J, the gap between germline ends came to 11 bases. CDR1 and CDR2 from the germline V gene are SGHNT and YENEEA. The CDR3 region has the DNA TGTGCCAGCAGCTTACAAGGTAGCGGCTCCTACAATGAGCAGTTCTTC. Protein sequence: CASSLQGSGSYNEQFF. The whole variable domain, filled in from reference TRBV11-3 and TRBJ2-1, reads EAGVVQSPRYKIIEKKQPVAFWCNPISGHNTLYWYLQNLGQGPELLIRYENEEAVDDSQLPKDRFSAERLKGVDSTLKIQPAELGDSAVYLCASSLQGSGSYNEQFFGPGTRLTVL.

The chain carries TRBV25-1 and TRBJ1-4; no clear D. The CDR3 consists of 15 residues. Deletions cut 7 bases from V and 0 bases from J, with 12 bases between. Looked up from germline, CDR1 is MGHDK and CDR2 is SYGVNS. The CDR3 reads CASTSRFATNEKLFF. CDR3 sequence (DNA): TGTGCCAGCACCTCCCGGTTTGCAACTAATGAAAAACTGTTTTTT.

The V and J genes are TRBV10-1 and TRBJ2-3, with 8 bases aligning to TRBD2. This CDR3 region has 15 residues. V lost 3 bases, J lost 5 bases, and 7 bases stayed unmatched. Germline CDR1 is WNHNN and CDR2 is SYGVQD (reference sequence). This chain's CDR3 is CASSEVGAGEDTQYF. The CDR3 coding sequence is TGCGCCAGCAGTGAAGTGGGAGCGGGAGAAGATACGCAGTATTTT.

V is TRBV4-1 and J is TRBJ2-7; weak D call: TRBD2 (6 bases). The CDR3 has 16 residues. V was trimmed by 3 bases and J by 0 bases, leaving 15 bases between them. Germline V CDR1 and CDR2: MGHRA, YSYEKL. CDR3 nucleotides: TGCGCCAGCAGCCATATACCGGGGGAAAGCTCCTACGAGCAGTACTTC. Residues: CASSHIPGESSYEQYF.

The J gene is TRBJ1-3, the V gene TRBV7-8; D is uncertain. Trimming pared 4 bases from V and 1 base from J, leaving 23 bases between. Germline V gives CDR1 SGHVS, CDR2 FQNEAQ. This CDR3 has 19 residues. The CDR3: CASSSSHLQAVVSGNTIYF. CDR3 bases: TGTGCCAGCAGCTCATCACATCTCCAGGCCGTAGTTTCTGGAAACACCATATATTTT.

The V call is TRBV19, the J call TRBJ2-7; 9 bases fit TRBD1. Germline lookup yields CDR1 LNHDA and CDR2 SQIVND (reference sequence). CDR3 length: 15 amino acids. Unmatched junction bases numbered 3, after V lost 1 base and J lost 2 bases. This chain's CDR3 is CASSIGTGEAYEQYF. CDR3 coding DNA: TGTGCCAGTAGTATAGGGACAGGGGAAGCCTACGAGCAGTACTTC. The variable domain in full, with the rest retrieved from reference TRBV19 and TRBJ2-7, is DGGITQSPKYLFRKEGQNVTLSCEQNLNHDAMYWYRQDPGQGLRLIYYSQIVNDFQKGDIAEGYSVSREKKESFPLTVTSAQKNPTAFYLCASSIGTGEAYEQYFGPGTRLTVT.

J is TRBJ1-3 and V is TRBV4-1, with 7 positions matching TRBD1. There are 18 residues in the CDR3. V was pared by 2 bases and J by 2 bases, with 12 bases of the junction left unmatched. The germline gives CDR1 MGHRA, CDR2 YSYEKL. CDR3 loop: CASSQIVPQGPPGNTIYF. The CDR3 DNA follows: TGCGCCAGCAGCCAAATAGTGCCACAGGGGCCTCCTGGAAACACCATATATTTT.

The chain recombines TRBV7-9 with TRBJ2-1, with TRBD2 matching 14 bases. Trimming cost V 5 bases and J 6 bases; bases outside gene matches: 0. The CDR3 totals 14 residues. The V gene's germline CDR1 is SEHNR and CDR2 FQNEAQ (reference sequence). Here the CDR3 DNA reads TGTGCCAGCAGCGGGACTAGCGGGAGCAATGAGCAGTTCTTC. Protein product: CASSGTSGSNEQFF.

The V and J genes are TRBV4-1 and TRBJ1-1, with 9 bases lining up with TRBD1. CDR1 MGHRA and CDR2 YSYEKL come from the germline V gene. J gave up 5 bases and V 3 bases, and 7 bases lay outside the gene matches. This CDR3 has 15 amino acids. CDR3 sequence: CASSQPGQGDTEAFF. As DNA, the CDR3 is TGCGCCAGCAGCCAGCCGGGACAGGGAGATACTGAAGCTTTCTTT.

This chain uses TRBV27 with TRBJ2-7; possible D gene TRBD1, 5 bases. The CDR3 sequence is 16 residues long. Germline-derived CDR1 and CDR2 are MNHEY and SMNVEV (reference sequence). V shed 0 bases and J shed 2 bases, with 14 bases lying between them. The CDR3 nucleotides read TGTGCCAGCAGTTTATCGTCCAGGGTCTTTGCCTACGAGCAGTACTTC. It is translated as CASSLSSRVFAYEQYF.

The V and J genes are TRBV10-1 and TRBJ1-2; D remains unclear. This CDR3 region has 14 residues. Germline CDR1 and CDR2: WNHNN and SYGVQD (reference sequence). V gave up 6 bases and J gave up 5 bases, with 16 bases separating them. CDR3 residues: CASSNEDFPYGYTF. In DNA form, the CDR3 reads TGCGCCAGCAGCAACGAGGACTTTCCATATGGCTACACCTTC.

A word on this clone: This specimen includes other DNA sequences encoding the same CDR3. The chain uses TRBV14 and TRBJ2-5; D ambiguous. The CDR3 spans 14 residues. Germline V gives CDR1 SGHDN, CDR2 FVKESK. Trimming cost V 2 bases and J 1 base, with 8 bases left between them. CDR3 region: CASSQSLFQETQYF. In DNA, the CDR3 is TGTGCCAGCAGCCAATCACTATTCCAAGAGACCCAGTACTTC. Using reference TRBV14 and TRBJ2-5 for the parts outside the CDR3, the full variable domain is EAGVTQFPSHSVIEKGQTVTLRCDPISGHDNLYWYRRVMGKEIKFLLHFVKESKQDESGMPNNRFLAERTGGTYSTLKVQPAELEDSGVYFCASSQSLFQETQYFGPGTRLLVL.

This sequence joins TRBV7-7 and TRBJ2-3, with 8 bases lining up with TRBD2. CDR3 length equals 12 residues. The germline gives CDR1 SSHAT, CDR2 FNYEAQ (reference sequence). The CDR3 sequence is CASVAGPDTQYF. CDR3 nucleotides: TGTGCATCGGTAGCGGGGCCAGATACGCAGTATTTT.

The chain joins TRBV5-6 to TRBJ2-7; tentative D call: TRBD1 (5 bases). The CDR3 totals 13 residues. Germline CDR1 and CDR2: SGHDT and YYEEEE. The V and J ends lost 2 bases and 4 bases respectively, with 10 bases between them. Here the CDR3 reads CASSFQGGYEQYF. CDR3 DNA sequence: TGTGCCAGCAGCTTCCAGGGTGGGTACGAGCAGTACTTC.

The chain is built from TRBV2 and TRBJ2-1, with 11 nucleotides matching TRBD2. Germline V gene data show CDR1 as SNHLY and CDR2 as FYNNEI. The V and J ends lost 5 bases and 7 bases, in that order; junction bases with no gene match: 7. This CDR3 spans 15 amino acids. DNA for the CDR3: TGTGCCAGCAGTACCTTAGCGGGGGGGCCGAATGAGCAGTTCTTC. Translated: CASSTLAGGPNEQFF.

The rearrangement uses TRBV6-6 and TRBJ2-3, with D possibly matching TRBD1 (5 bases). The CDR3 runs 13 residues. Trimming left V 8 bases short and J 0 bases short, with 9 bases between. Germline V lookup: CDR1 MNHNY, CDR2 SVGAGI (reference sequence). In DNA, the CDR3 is TGTGCCAGCCAGGGCTATAGCACAGATACGCAGTATTTT. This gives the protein CASQGYSTDTQYF.

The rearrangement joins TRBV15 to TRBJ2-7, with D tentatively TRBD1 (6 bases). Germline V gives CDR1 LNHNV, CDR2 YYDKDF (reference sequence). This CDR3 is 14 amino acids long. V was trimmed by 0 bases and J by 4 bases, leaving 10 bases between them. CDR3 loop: CATSRDRGNYEQYF. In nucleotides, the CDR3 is TGTGCCACCAGCAGAGACAGGGGTAATTACGAGCAGTACTTC.

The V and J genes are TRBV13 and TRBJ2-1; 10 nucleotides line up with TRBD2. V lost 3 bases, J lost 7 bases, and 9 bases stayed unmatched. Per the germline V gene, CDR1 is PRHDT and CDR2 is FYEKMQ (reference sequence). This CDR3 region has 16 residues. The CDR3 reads CASSFRTSGALNEQFF. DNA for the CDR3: TGTGCCAGCAGCTTCCGGACTAGCGGAGCCCTGAATGAGCAGTTCTTC.